These 28 T cell receptor beta chains came from one sample sequenced in a study of CD8 T cells in ankylosing spondylitis. Each CDR3 protein is one row after TCRdb ran MiXCR on the 5' RACE reads. The data contain 250,000 or so distinct CDR3 sequences, over 15% of them seen just once; the ten biggest clones take up about a third. What was sequenced was blood, either unsorted or a sorted T cell fraction (not recorded which). The receptors here all came from a male donor with ankylosing spondylitis or in good health (not recorded which).

The V call is TRBV7-9, the J call TRBJ2-3; TRBD2 aligns across 8 bases. This CDR3 contains 17 residues. The germline gives CDR1 SEHNR, CDR2 FQNEAQ (reference sequence). V gave up 5 bases and J gave up 1 base; unmatched junction bases: 11. This CDR3 is CASSPYLVAGRTDTQYF. The DNA of the CDR3 is TGTGCCAGCAGCCCCTATTTGGTAGCGGGGCGCACAGATACGCAGTATTTT.

The V and J genes are TRBV4-1 and TRBJ2-4, with no clear D. V shed 1 base and J shed 9 bases, with 10 bases lying between them. This CDR3 is 13 amino acids long. CDR1 is MGHRA, CDR2 YSYEKL, per germline. CDR3 residues: CASSQGPETIQYF. CDR3 DNA sequence: TGCGCCAGCAGCCAAGGCCCAGAAACCATTCAGTACTTC.

The chain links TRBV5-1 to TRBJ2-1; TRBD1 matches 7 bases. The V gene's germline CDR1 is SGHRS and CDR2 YFSETQ. V was pared by 0 bases and J by 6 bases, with 21 bases of the junction left unmatched. The CDR3 extends over 20 amino acids. The CDR3 region is CASSLGDRETEGARSNEQFF. CDR3 nucleotide sequence: TGCGCCAGCAGCTTGGGAGACAGGGAGACCGAAGGGGCCCGGAGCAATGAGCAGTTCTTC.

The chain recombines TRBV27 with TRBJ2-1; the match to TRBD2 covers 8 bases. The CDR3 covers 15 residues. The junction had 9 bases not matched to a gene; V was cut back by 4 bases and J by 7 bases. From germline, CDR1 is MNHEY and CDR2 SMNVEV (reference sequence). CDR3 sequence: CASSSLREAGNEQFF. Here the CDR3 DNA reads TGTGCCAGCAGTTCTCTGCGGGAGGCTGGGAATGAGCAGTTCTTC.

The J gene is TRBJ1-1, the V gene TRBV2; 8 bases line up with TRBD1. Germline V CDR1 and CDR2: SNHLY, FYNNEI. V gave up 3 bases and J gave up 5 bases; unmatched junction bases: 14. The CDR3 consists of 17 residues. The chain's CDR3 is CASSDYSDGTGRTEAFF. CDR3 bases: TGTGCCAGCAGTGATTACAGTGACGGGACAGGACGTACTGAAGCTTTCTTT.

The table lists this clonotype with a few counts. The chain is built from TRBV5-6 and TRBJ2-1; 7 positions agree with TRBD1. V lost 4 bases and J lost 3; bases outside the gene matches: 7. CDR3 length equals 15 residues. The germline V gene encodes CDR1 SGHDT and CDR2 YYEEEE. The CDR3, as DNA: TGTGCCAGCAGCGACCGGGACAGCTACTACAATGAGCAGTTCTTC. This codes for CASSDRDSYYNEQFF.

CDR3 protein: CASSPKQGPGTEAFF. The CDR3 region has the DNA TGCGCCAGCAGCCCGAAACAGGGGCCAGGCACTGAAGCTTTCTTT. This chain links TRBV5-1 with TRBJ1-1, with TRBD1 matching 7 bases. Germline V gene data show CDR1 as SGHRS and CDR2 as YFSETQ. The CDR3 loop spans 15 amino acids. V was pared by 4 bases and J by 4 bases, with 10 bases of the junction left unmatched.

This clonotype was counted many times. The V call is TRBV6-5, the J call TRBJ2-3; no reliable D call. V dropped 0 bases and J dropped 3 bases, with 4 bases sitting between them. CDR1 is MNHEY and CDR2 is SVGAGI in the germline V gene. This CDR3 region has 13 residues. The CDR3 DNA is TGTGCCAGCAGTTACTCGAGTACAGATACGCAGTATTTT. This sequence encodes CASSYSSTDTQYF.

The chain joins TRBV6-1 to TRBJ2-5; 7 nucleotides align to TRBD1. This CDR3 spans 14 amino acids. V was pared by 5 bases and J by 1 base, with 4 bases of the junction left unmatched. Germline V lookup: CDR1 MNHNS, CDR2 SASEGT. The CDR3 sequence is CASSPGQVQETQYF. The CDR3 DNA follows: TGTGCCAGCAGTCCCGGACAGGTCCAAGAGACCCAGTACTTC.

The gene calls are TRBV24-1 and TRBJ1-1; D is unclear. From germline, CDR1 is KGHDR and CDR2 SFDVKD. V was shortened by 4 bases and J by 3 bases, with 8 bases between the two germline ends. The CDR3 covers 13 residues. The CDR3 DNA sequence: TGTGCCACCAGTGACCTAGGGTACACTGAAGCTTTCTTT. Amino acid sequence: CATSDLGYTEAFF.

The rearrangement uses TRBV6-2 or TRBV6-3 and TRBJ2-1; the match to TRBD1 covers 7 bases. CDR3 length: 14 residues. Germline assignment: CDR1 MNHEY and CDR2 SVGEGT. V shed 5 bases, J shed 3 bases, and the junction held 4 bases outside the gene matches. The CDR3 nucleotides read TGTGCCAGCAGTATAGGGACAGACTACAATGAGCAGTTCTTC. This encodes CASSIGTDYNEQFF.

This clonotype was detected only once. The chain couples TRBV13 to TRBJ2-1, with TRBD2 matching over 11 bases. This CDR3 has 15 amino acids. Germline lookup yields CDR1 PRHDT and CDR2 FYEKMQ (reference sequence). Losses at the gene ends were 5 bases for V and 3 bases for J; bases not matched to a gene: 3. The CDR3 spells CASSETSGNYNEQFF. Here the CDR3 DNA reads TGTGCCAGCAGCGAGACTAGCGGGAACTACAATGAGCAGTTCTTC.

The chain has TRBV4-3 and TRBJ2-2; D not resolved. Trimming removed 0 bases at V and 6 bases at J, with 17 bases between. The CDR3 contains 17 residues. Looked up from germline, CDR1 is LGHNA and CDR2 is YSLEER. The CDR3 region has the DNA TGCGCCAGCAGCCAAGATCCCCCCCCGACCGAGGCCGGGGAGCTGTTTTTT. Translated, it gives CASSQDPPPTEAGELFF.

Concerning this clonotype itself: No DNA is shown, since the ends of the CDR3 on it are uncertain; the CDR3 is the one TCRdb lists. The rearrangement links TRBV4-2 to TRBJ2-2; TRBD1, the D gene given by the table, was not confirmed from the DNA. CDR1 and CDR2 from the germline V gene are LGHNA and YNFKEQ. The CDR3 contains 14 residues when both ends are counted. The CDR3 loop reads CASSQAPAGELFFF.

The genes are TRBV18 and TRBJ2-7; 9 nucleotides line up with TRBD1. V was pared by 3 bases and J by 12 bases, with 15 bases of the junction left unmatched. This CDR3 spans 15 amino acids. Germline V lookup: CDR1 KGHSH, CDR2 LQKENI. CDR3 DNA sequence: TGTGCCAGCTCACCTACTAGAAATCCGGGACAGGGTCTGTACTTC. It translates to CASSPTRNPGQGLYF.

A few counts support this clonotype. The chain combines TRBV12-3 or TRBV12-4 with TRBJ2-3; D call uncertain. The CDR3 sequence is 11 residues long. V shed 11 bases and J shed 7 bases, with 13 bases lying between them. As DNA, the CDR3 is TGTGCCGTCCAGTCAGATTATACGCAGTATTTT. This codes for CAVQSDYTQYF.

The chain is built from TRBV4-2 and TRBJ2-7; 10 bases fit TRBD2. Trimming cost V 1 base and J 5 bases; bases outside gene matches: 11. Germline CDR1 LGHNA, CDR2 YNFKEQ. This CDR3 region has 17 residues. Written as DNA, the CDR3 is TGTGCCAGCAGCCAAGTTTTGGGGCTAGCGGGAGACGACGAGCAGTACTTC. Protein: CASSQVLGLAGDDEQYF.

V and J are TRBV9 and TRBJ2-1, with D uncertain. This CDR3 region has 15 residues. V dropped 0 bases and J dropped 1 base, with 8 bases sitting between them. The germline V gene has CDR1 SGDLS and CDR2 YYNGEE. DNA for the CDR3: TGTGCCAGCAGCGTAGGGGTAGAGTCCTACAATGAGCAGTTCTTC. Translating gives CASSVGVESYNEQFF.

This clonotype was seen a handful of times. This chain uses TRBV15 with TRBJ2-1; D uncertain. This CDR3 is 16 amino acids long. Germline values: CDR1 LNHNV, CDR2 YYDKDF (reference sequence). V dropped 0 bases and J dropped 0 bases, with 9 bases sitting between them. The CDR3 here is CATSRESVGSYNEQFF. The CDR3 DNA sequence: TGTGCCACCAGCAGAGAAAGCGTAGGCTCCTACAATGAGCAGTTCTTC.

This clonotype showed up many times. CDR3: CASSHLPLEEAGELFF. DNA of the CDR3: TGCGCCAGCAGCCACCTCCCACTAGAAGAAGCCGGGGAGCTGTTTTTT. This chain links TRBV4-3 with TRBJ2-2; weak D call: TRBD2 (5 bases). Trimming pared 3 bases from V and 6 bases from J, leaving 17 bases between. CDR1 is LGHNA, CDR2 YSLEER, per germline. The CDR3 extends over 16 amino acids.

This clonotype came up a few times. This chain connects TRBV9 to TRBJ2-5; 8 nucleotides match TRBD1. Per germline, CDR1 SGDLS and CDR2 YYNGEE. CDR3 length: 20 amino acids. J was trimmed by 1 base and V by 0 bases; bases with no gene match: 17. CDR3 residues: CASSVGGQGSVDVVQETQYF. CDR3 coding DNA: TGTGCCAGCAGCGTAGGAGGACAGGGCTCGGTGGATGTGGTCCAAGAGACCCAGTACTTC.

This chain connects TRBV12-3 or TRBV12-4 to TRBJ2-5, with unresolved D. V lost 5 bases and J 0 bases, leaving 7 bases between the germline ends. CDR3 length equals 13 residues. The CDR3 loop is CASSAQYQETQYF. The CDR3 nucleotides are TGTGCCAGCAGTGCACAGTACCAAGAGACCCAGTACTTC.

This clonotype was observed a handful of times. The chain recombines TRBV6-4 with TRBJ2-2, with TRBD2 identical over 7 bases. Trimming cost V 0 bases and J 5 bases; bases outside gene matches: 6. The length of the CDR3 is 16 residues. Germline CDR1 reads MRHNA; CDR2 reads SNTAGT. The CDR3 bases are TGTGCCAGCAGTGACTCCGGCGGGAGTTATACCGGGGAGCTGTTTTTT. This translates into CASSDSGGSYTGELFF.

There are many counts of this clonotype. The chain couples TRBV28 to TRBJ1-5; TRBD1 aligns across 7 bases. The junction had 5 bases not matched to a gene; V was cut back by 6 bases and J by 3 bases. Germline assignment: CDR1 MDHEN and CDR2 SYDVKM. The length of the CDR3 is 14 residues. CDR3 protein: CASRNRGDNQPQHF. The CDR3 region has the DNA TGTGCCAGCAGGAACAGGGGCGACAATCAGCCCCAGCATTTT.

The CDR3 nucleotides are TGTGCCAGCTCGCAACTAGCGGGAGTCCGCGAGCAGTACTTC. This translates into CASSQLAGVREQYF. The chain joins TRBV14 to TRBJ2-7, with 11 bases that match TRBD2. The CDR3 runs 14 residues. Germline V gene lookup returns CDR1 SGHDN and CDR2 FVKESK. J was trimmed by 6 bases and V by 8 bases; bases with no gene match: 9.

The chain joins TRBV4-1 to TRBJ2-7; D is tentatively TRBD1 or TRBD2 (5 bases each). The CDR3 covers 15 residues. CDR1 and CDR2 from the germline V gene are MGHRA and YSYEKL. The V end was cut by 4 bases, the J end by 3 bases, with 16 bases between. CDR3 sequence (DNA): TGCGCCAGCAGCCGAGGGGAGACGGGACGCTACGAGCAGTACTTC. This encodes CASSRGETGRYEQYF.

The chain uses TRBV25-1 and TRBJ2-7, with TRBD2 identical over 9 bases. Germline-derived CDR1 and CDR2 are MGHDK and SYGVNS. The CDR3 covers 13 residues. Trimming removed 6 bases from V and 3 bases from J; junction bases left unmatched: 3. CDR3: CASRGLAHYEQYF. The CDR3 DNA sequence: TGTGCCAGCAGAGGACTAGCGCACTACGAGCAGTACTTC.

This clonotype was recorded many times. The gene calls are TRBV5-1 and TRBJ2-7; no definite D call. This CDR3 spans 11 amino acids. V was cut by 4 bases and J by 3 bases, with 5 bases left in between. Germline V lookup: CDR1 SGHRS, CDR2 YFSETQ. CDR3 in amino acids: CASSGNYEQYF. The CDR3 DNA is TGCGCCAGCAGCGGAAACTACGAGCAGTACTTC.